The 28 T cell receptor beta chains reported below all come from one sample, sequenced in a study of T cells in Graves' hyperthyroidism and ophthalmopathy. The CDR3 regions of TCR beta were amplified from RNA transcripts. First-round RT-PCR of the TCR CDR3 relied on the HTBI primer set. TCRdb itself ran the multiplex PCR reads through MiXCR, one entry per CDR3 protein. The data contain around 240,000 distinct CDR3 sequences, roughly 14% of them singletons. Sample: blood. Receptors were obtained from a woman in her forties with Graves' hyperthyroidism that later progressed to Graves' ophthalmopathy.

The chain carries TRBV4-1 and TRBJ2-2, with D unclear. The CDR3 extends over 15 amino acids. Germline V gene data show CDR1 as MGHRA and CDR2 as YSYEKL. The V and J ends lost 10 bases and 7 bases respectively, with 22 bases between them. The CDR3 protein is CATRRHSGDIGELFF. In DNA, the CDR3 is TGCGCCACTAGAAGGCACTCGGGCGACATCGGGGAGCTGTTTTTT.

V is TRBV5-1 and J is TRBJ2-1; D gene ambiguous. V gave up 0 bases and J gave up 9 bases, with 13 bases separating them. The CDR3 length is 14 residues. The V gene's germline CDR1 is SGHRS and CDR2 YFSETQ. The CDR3 loop is CASSLGTVESEQFF. The CDR3 DNA reads TGCGCCAGCAGCTTGGGTACAGTTGAAAGTGAGCAGTTCTTC.

In its sample, this clonotype was seen many times. CDR3 sequence reads: CAISVVSGPTEAFF. The CDR3 coding sequence is TGTGCCATCAGTGTTGTGTCAGGACCCACTGAAGCTTTCTTT. The chain joins TRBV10-3 to TRBJ1-1; D is ambiguous. V lost 4 bases to trimming and J lost 4 bases, with 13 bases between them. The CDR3 is 14 residues long. Germline assignment: CDR1 ENHRY and CDR2 SYGVKD.

This clonotype was observed many times. This sequence joins TRBV18 and TRBJ1-1, with D tentatively TRBD1 (6 bases). Germline CDR1 KGHSH, CDR2 LQKENI. The CDR3 loop spans 14 amino acids. V lost 6 bases and J 4 bases, leaving 15 bases between the germline ends. The CDR3 reads CASSSGAPSTEAFF. As DNA, the CDR3 is TGTGCCAGCTCGTCAGGGGCCCCGAGCACTGAAGCTTTCTTT.

This clonotype was seen many times. V gene TRBV3-1 combines with J gene TRBJ2-7; 13 bases are shared with TRBD2. Germline V gene lookup returns CDR1 LGHDT and CDR2 YNNKEL (reference sequence). This CDR3 spans 15 amino acids. The J segment lost 4 bases and the V segment lost 4 bases, leaving 4 bases of the junction unmatched. The CDR3 protein is CASSRTSGSGYEQYF. The CDR3 coding sequence is TGTGCCAGCAGCCGGACTAGCGGGAGCGGATACGAGCAGTACTTC.

The chain recombines TRBV2 with TRBJ2-7; 11 bases fit TRBD2. Losses at the gene ends were 7 bases for V and 4 bases for J; bases not matched to a gene: 6. This CDR3 has 14 residues. Germline V gene sequence: CDR1 SNHLY, CDR2 FYNNEI. The CDR3 bases are TGTGCCAGCAACCGACTAGCGGGATGGTACGAGCAGTACTTC. It encodes CASNRLAGWYEQYF.

This clonotype was seen many times. The chain couples TRBV20-1 to TRBJ2-1; D uncertain. Germline V lookup: CDR1 DFQATT, CDR2 SNEGSKA (reference sequence). The CDR3 sequence is 13 residues long. The germline V and J ends were trimmed by 0 bases and 6 bases, with 9 bases remaining between them. The CDR3 protein is CSARDRLFNEQFF. The CDR3 coding sequence is TGCAGTGCTAGAGATCGTCTCTTCAATGAGCAGTTCTTC.

The chain has TRBV3-1 and TRBJ2-7; D call uncertain. The CDR3 extends over 14 amino acids. Deletions cut 0 bases from V and 4 bases from J, with 10 bases between. The V gene's germline CDR1 is LGHDT and CDR2 YNNKEL (reference sequence). The CDR3 reads CASSQDHPAYEQYF. For the CDR3, the DNA is TGTGCCAGCAGCCAAGATCACCCTGCTTACGAGCAGTACTTC.

This clonotype came up many times. The chain recombines TRBV3-1 with TRBJ2-7; 9 nucleotides line up with TRBD2. V was clipped by 1 base and J by 3 bases; unmatched bases: 4. CDR3 length: 15 residues. The germline V gene encodes CDR1 LGHDT and CDR2 YNNKEL (reference sequence). The DNA for the CDR3 is TGTGCCAGCAGCCAAGGGACTAGCGCACTCTACGAGCAGTACTTC. Amino acid sequence: CASSQGTSALYEQYF.

This clonotype appeared many times. V usage is TRBV19 and J usage is TRBJ1-2; D is possibly TRBD1 (5 bases). V was clipped by 7 bases and J by 4 bases, with 13 bases between them. The germline V gene has CDR1 LNHDA and CDR2 SQIVND (reference sequence). This CDR3 contains 13 residues. CDR3 region: CASTMQGFYGYTF. The CDR3 region has the DNA TGTGCCAGTACCATGCAGGGATTCTATGGCTACACCTTC.

There are many counts of this clonotype. This rearrangement joins TRBV7-6 to TRBJ1-1; 8 bases are a match to TRBD1. Trimming took 0 bases from V and 6 from J; bases not matched to a gene: 6. The V gene's germline CDR1 is SGHVS and CDR2 FNYEAQ. The CDR3 is made up of 15 amino acids. The CDR3 protein is CASSLAGGTGPEAFF. The CDR3 bases are TGTGCCAGCAGCTTAGCCGGAGGGACAGGCCCTGAAGCTTTCTTT.

This clonotype was found many times. The genes are TRBV30 and TRBJ1-5, with D perhaps TRBD1 (5 bases). This CDR3 is built from 14 residues. The V and J ends lost 8 bases and 5 bases respectively, with 19 bases between them. Germline V gene sequence: CDR1 GTSNPN, CDR2 SVGIG (reference sequence). DNA for the CDR3: TGTGCCATGAAAGGGGCAGGTCTCTATCAGCCCCAGCATTTT. It specifies CAMKGAGLYQPQHF.

Ten or more counts support this clonotype. This chain connects TRBV11-2 to TRBJ2-7; D gene unclear. In germline, CDR1 is SGHAT, CDR2 FQNNGV. This CDR3 comprises 13 residues. V dropped 0 bases and J dropped 6 bases, with 9 bases sitting between them. The CDR3 DNA reads TGTGCCAGCAGCTTAGAGAGAGTAGGCGAGCAGTACTTC. The encoded protein is CASSLERVGEQYF. The full variable domain, its missing parts supplied by reference TRBV11-2 and TRBJ2-7, is EAGVAQSPRYKIIEKRQSVAFWCNPISGHATLYWYQQILGQGPKLLIQFQNNGVVDDSQLPKDRFSAERLKGVDSTLKIQPAKLEDSAVYLCASSLERVGEQYFGPGTRLTVT.

In this sample, this clonotype turned up many times. This sequence joins TRBV18 and TRBJ2-3, with 9 bases matching TRBD1. The CDR3 consists of 14 residues. J gave up 4 bases and V 3 bases, and 2 bases lay outside the gene matches. Germline V gene data show CDR1 as KGHSH and CDR2 as LQKENI. In DNA form, the CDR3 reads TGTGCCAGCTCACCCGGGACAGGGCCAGATACGCAGTATTTT. Protein product: CASSPGTGPDTQYF. The complete variable domain, with remaining parts taken from reference TRBV18 and TRBJ2-3, reads NAGVMQNPRHLVRRRGQEARLRCSPMKGHSHVYWYRQLPEEGLKFMVYLQKENIIDESGMPKERFSAEFPKEGPSILRIQQVVRGDSAAYFCASSPGTGPDTQYFGPGTRLTVL.

A single count supports this clonotype. This may stem from a read error, because a much larger clone lies one nucleotide away. This chain connects TRBV18 to TRBJ2-2; tentative D call: TRBD1 (6 bases). V dropped 1 base and J dropped 7 bases, with 16 bases sitting between them. The CDR3 is 16 residues long. Per germline, CDR1 KGHSH and CDR2 LQKENI. This CDR3 is CASSPRDKLLIGELFF. The CDR3 bases are TGTGCCAGCTCACCACGGGACAAATTACTTATCGGGGAGCTGTTTTTT. The complete variable domain, with remaining parts taken from reference TRBV18 and TRBJ2-2, reads NAGVMQNPRHLVRRRGQEARLRCSPMKGHSHVYWYRQLPEEGLKFMVYLQKENIIDESGMPKERFSAEFPKEGPSILRIQQVVRGDSAAYFCASSPRDKLLIGELFFGEGSRLTVL.

The chain recombines TRBV6-1 with TRBJ2-1; no clear D. The CDR3 has 15 residues. CDR1 and CDR2 (germline): MNHNS, SASEGT. Trimming took 6 bases from V and 2 from J, leaving 14 bases between them. CDR3 region: CASRPPTSTYNEQFF. The CDR3 DNA is TGTGCCAGCAGACCCCCGACAAGTACCTACAATGAGCAGTTCTTC.

V is TRBV20-1 and J is TRBJ2-3, with TRBD2 matching over 10 bases. Trimming at V came to 6 bases and at J to 0 bases, leaving 6 bases not matched to a gene. Germline-derived CDR1 and CDR2 are DFQATT and SNEGSKA (reference sequence). The CDR3 extends over 15 amino acids. CDR3 loop: CSATGSGRSTDTQYF. The CDR3 DNA follows: TGCAGTGCCACGGGTAGCGGGAGGAGCACAGATACGCAGTATTTT.

The chain couples TRBV12-3 or TRBV12-4 to TRBJ2-1; TRBD1 is a possible D gene (5 bases). The CDR3 is made up of 14 amino acids. V gave up 2 bases and J gave up 10 bases, with 15 bases separating them. The CDR3 reads CASSLRKGLDEQFF. The CDR3 DNA reads as TGTGCCAGCAGTTTACGGAAGGGGCTGGACGAGCAGTTCTTC.

This clonotype was seen at least ten times. V and J are TRBV18 and TRBJ2-3, with a weak D call TRBD1 (5 bases). This CDR3 comprises 14 residues. Trimming pared 0 bases from V and 2 bases from J, leaving 6 bases between. Germline V gene data show CDR1 as KGHSH and CDR2 as LQKENI. CDR3: CASSPPGLTDTQYF. In nucleotides, the CDR3 is TGTGCCAGCTCACCACCGGGGCTCACAGATACGCAGTATTTT.

The rearrangement links TRBV12-3 or TRBV12-4 to TRBJ2-7, with TRBD2 identical over 11 bases. J lost 5 bases, V lost 5 bases, and 8 bases had no gene match. The CDR3 runs to 15 residues. CDR3 nucleotides: TGTGCCAGCAGTACTACTAGCGGGAGAACCGACGAGCAGTACTTC. It specifies CASSTTSGRTDEQYF.

This clonotype was detected many times. The chain carries TRBV27 and TRBJ2-1, with 11 bases aligning to TRBD2. This CDR3 has 17 residues. V shed 5 bases and J 4 bases; nucleotides not matched to a gene: 10. CDR1 is MNHEY and CDR2 is SMNVEV in the germline V gene (reference sequence). CDR3 protein: CASSPLGLAAQYNEQFF. CDR3 nucleotide sequence: TGTGCCAGCAGTCCCCTGGGACTAGCGGCGCAGTACAATGAGCAGTTCTTC.

The gene calls are TRBV5-6 and TRBJ2-6; 13 bases fit TRBD2. Trimming removed 1 base from V and 6 bases from J; junction bases left unmatched: 10. This CDR3 is built from 19 residues. CDR1 is SGHDT and CDR2 is YYEEEE in the germline V gene. The DNA of the CDR3 is TGTGCCAGCAGCTTGCTACTAGCGGGAGGGCTCGGTGAGGCCAACGTCCTGACTTTC. This gives the protein CASSLLLAGGLGEANVLTF. The full variable domain, completed using reference TRBV5-6 and TRBJ2-6, is DAGVTQSPTHLIKTRGQQVTLRCSPKSGHDTVSWYQQALGQGPQFIFQYYEEEERQRGNFPDRFSGHQFPNYSSELNVNALLLGDSALYLCASSLLLAGGLGEANVLTFGAGSRLTVL.

This clonotype was counted only a few times. V usage is TRBV7-3 and J usage is TRBJ2-1, with 7 bases identical to TRBD1. Losses at the gene ends were 5 bases for V and 6 bases for J; bases not matched to a gene: 7. The CDR3 totals 14 residues. CDR1 SGHTA and CDR2 FQGTGA come from the germline V gene. CDR3 DNA: TGTGCCAGCAGCCCACGGACAGGTGGCAATGAGCAGTTCTTC. It codes for CASSPRTGGNEQFF.

This clonotype was detected ten times or more. The V gene is TRBV7-9, the J gene TRBJ2-1, with 10 nucleotides matching TRBD1. The V gene end was trimmed by 5 bases and the J gene end by 8 bases; junction bases not matched to a gene: 21. This CDR3 comprises 19 residues. Germline V gene data show CDR1 as SEHNR and CDR2 as FQNEAQ (reference sequence). The CDR3 sequence is CASSPKGYGRDRGRDEQFF. The CDR3 DNA is TGTGCCAGCAGCCCTAAGGGCTATGGACGGGACAGGGGTCGCGATGAGCAGTTCTTC.

The chain links TRBV12-3 or TRBV12-4 to TRBJ2-7; TRBD1 agrees at 8 bases. CDR3 length: 15 amino acids. V was clipped by 6 bases and J by 3 bases; unmatched bases: 10. CDR3 loop: CASRPGQGAFYEQYF. In nucleotides, the CDR3 is TGTGCCAGCAGACCAGGACAGGGAGCTTTCTACGAGCAGTACTTC.

This clonotype was counted a few times. The chain has TRBV11-2 and TRBJ2-1, with 13 nucleotides matching TRBD2. Germline CDR1 is SGHAT and CDR2 is FQNNGV. The trim removed 8 bases at V and 6 bases at J, leaving 19 bases unmatched. The CDR3 is 19 amino acids. CDR3 in amino acids: CASSMRAGTSGTNPNEQFF. For the CDR3, the DNA is TGTGCCAGCTCAATGCGGGCCGGGACTAGCGGGACGAACCCCAATGAGCAGTTCTTC.

This clonotype was detected many times. This chain joins TRBV15 and TRBJ2-5; 11 nucleotides line up with TRBD1. The CDR3 loop spans 14 amino acids. Germline trimming cut 5 bases from V and 2 bases from J; bases unmatched to any gene: 1. From germline, CDR1 is LNHNV and CDR2 YYDKDF (reference sequence). CDR3 sequence reads: CATSRDRGQETQYF. The CDR3 DNA reads TGTGCCACCAGCCGGGACAGGGGGCAAGAGACCCAGTACTTC.

This clonotype was seen ten or more times. The chain employs TRBV6-6 and TRBJ2-7; 9 bases map to TRBD1. The CDR3 covers 15 residues. Germline V gene data show CDR1 as MNHNY and CDR2 as SVGAGI (reference sequence). Trimming cost V 0 bases and J 6 bases; bases outside gene matches: 6. CDR3 in amino acids: CASSYSPDRGSEQYF. The DNA for the CDR3 is TGTGCCAGCAGTTACTCGCCCGACAGGGGGTCCGAGCAGTACTTC.